These T cell receptor beta chains were read from a single sample in a study of chemoradiotherapy in HPV16-positive cancers. The data were produced by immunoSEQ multiplex PCR, yet TCRdb's version contains in-frame clones alone and is incomplete. The sample gives some 3,900 clones, less than 85% of which show up once; 15% to 20% is in the top ten. Specimen: tumor tissue, collected from a patient who underwent chemoradiotherapy. Receptors originate from a human donor with HPV-associated anogenital cancer. CDR3s leave out the opening cysteine and the closing phenylalanine or tryptophan. Fields, in order: CDR3 protein, V gene, J gene, CDR3 length.

CDR3 protein: ASSLEEGDTDTQY; V gene: TRBV5-1; J gene: TRBJ2-3; CDR3 length: 13
CDR3 protein: AISAGEGYT; V gene: TRBV10-3; J gene: TRBJ1-2; CDR3 length: 9
CDR3 protein: ASSLVRTGEGEQY; V gene: TRBV7-2; J gene: TRBJ2-7; CDR3 length: 13
CDR3 protein: ASSYSRTGGGYGYT; V gene: TRBV6-5; J gene: TRBJ1-2; CDR3 length: 14
CDR3 protein: AWSAREGVLETQY; V gene: TRBV30; J gene: TRBJ2-5; CDR3 length: 13
CDR3 protein: ASSSWTSGHTQY; V gene: TRBV9; J gene: TRBJ2-3; CDR3 length: 12
CDR3 protein: ASSLVGDRGREQY; V gene: TRBV5-1; J gene: TRBJ2-7; CDR3 length: 13
CDR3 protein: ASSPLGQGNEKLF; V gene: TRBV18; J gene: TRBJ1-4; CDR3 length: 13
CDR3 protein: ASSPQQGVEAF; V gene: TRBV4-3; J gene: TRBJ1-1; CDR3 length: 11
CDR3 protein: ASSVGTLSSYEQY; V gene: TRBV9; J gene: TRBJ2-7; CDR3 length: 13
CDR3 protein: ASGTGGSMNTEAF; V gene: TRBV2; J gene: TRBJ1-1; CDR3 length: 13
CDR3 protein: ASNKKGGNYGYT; V gene: TRBV6-5; J gene: TRBJ1-2; CDR3 length: 12
CDR3 protein: ASSLEPSGRLEQY; V gene: TRBV11-2; J gene: TRBJ2-7; CDR3 length: 13
CDR3 protein: ASSLPRGLAGSNYEQY; V gene: TRBV11-1; J gene: TRBJ2-7; CDR3 length: 16
CDR3 protein: ASSLGINEQF; V gene: TRBV7-2; J gene: TRBJ2-1; CDR3 length: 10
CDR3 protein: ASRPRGHRSNEQY; V gene: TRBV6-1; J gene: TRBJ2-7; CDR3 length: 13
CDR3 protein: ASSLGPQLAGGLQETQY; V gene: TRBV5-1; J gene: TRBJ2-5; CDR3 length: 17
CDR3 protein: ASSSDSGQVSYGYT; V gene: TRBV7-2; J gene: TRBJ1-2; CDR3 length: 14
CDR3 protein: ASSPDLATNTGELF; V gene: TRBV18; J gene: TRBJ2-2; CDR3 length: 14
CDR3 protein: ASSLVGREAF; V gene: TRBV11-2; J gene: TRBJ1-1; CDR3 length: 10
CDR3 protein: ASSVSGASYNEQF; V gene: TRBV9; J gene: TRBJ2-1; CDR3 length: 13
CDR3 protein: AREQGVGYGYT; V gene: TRBV30; J gene: TRBJ1-2; CDR3 length: 11
CDR3 protein: SGEVGGLGTEAF; V gene: TRBV29-1; J gene: TRBJ1-1; CDR3 length: 12
CDR3 protein: ASSGQGVEQY; V gene: TRBV25-1; J gene: TRBJ2-7; CDR3 length: 10
CDR3 protein: ASSLTGPETQY; V gene: TRBV7-8; J gene: TRBJ2-5; CDR3 length: 11
CDR3 protein: ASRLEGRAYNSPLH; V gene: TRBV6-6; J gene: TRBJ1-6; CDR3 length: 14
CDR3 protein: ASRSRGAYGYT; V gene: TRBV19; J gene: TRBJ1-2; CDR3 length: 11
CDR3 protein: SVGEGVDQPQH; V gene: TRBV29-1; J gene: TRBJ1-5; CDR3 length: 11
CDR3 protein: ASSGTTNENLF; V gene: TRBV25-1; J gene: TRBJ1-4; CDR3 length: 11
CDR3 protein: AIRLAGQDTQY; V gene: TRBV10-3; J gene: TRBJ2-3; CDR3 length: 11
CDR3 protein: ASSSPIPEMYEQY; V gene: TRBV7-3; J gene: TRBJ2-7; CDR3 length: 13
CDR3 protein: ASSLNSHEQY; V gene: TRBV28; J gene: TRBJ2-7; CDR3 length: 10